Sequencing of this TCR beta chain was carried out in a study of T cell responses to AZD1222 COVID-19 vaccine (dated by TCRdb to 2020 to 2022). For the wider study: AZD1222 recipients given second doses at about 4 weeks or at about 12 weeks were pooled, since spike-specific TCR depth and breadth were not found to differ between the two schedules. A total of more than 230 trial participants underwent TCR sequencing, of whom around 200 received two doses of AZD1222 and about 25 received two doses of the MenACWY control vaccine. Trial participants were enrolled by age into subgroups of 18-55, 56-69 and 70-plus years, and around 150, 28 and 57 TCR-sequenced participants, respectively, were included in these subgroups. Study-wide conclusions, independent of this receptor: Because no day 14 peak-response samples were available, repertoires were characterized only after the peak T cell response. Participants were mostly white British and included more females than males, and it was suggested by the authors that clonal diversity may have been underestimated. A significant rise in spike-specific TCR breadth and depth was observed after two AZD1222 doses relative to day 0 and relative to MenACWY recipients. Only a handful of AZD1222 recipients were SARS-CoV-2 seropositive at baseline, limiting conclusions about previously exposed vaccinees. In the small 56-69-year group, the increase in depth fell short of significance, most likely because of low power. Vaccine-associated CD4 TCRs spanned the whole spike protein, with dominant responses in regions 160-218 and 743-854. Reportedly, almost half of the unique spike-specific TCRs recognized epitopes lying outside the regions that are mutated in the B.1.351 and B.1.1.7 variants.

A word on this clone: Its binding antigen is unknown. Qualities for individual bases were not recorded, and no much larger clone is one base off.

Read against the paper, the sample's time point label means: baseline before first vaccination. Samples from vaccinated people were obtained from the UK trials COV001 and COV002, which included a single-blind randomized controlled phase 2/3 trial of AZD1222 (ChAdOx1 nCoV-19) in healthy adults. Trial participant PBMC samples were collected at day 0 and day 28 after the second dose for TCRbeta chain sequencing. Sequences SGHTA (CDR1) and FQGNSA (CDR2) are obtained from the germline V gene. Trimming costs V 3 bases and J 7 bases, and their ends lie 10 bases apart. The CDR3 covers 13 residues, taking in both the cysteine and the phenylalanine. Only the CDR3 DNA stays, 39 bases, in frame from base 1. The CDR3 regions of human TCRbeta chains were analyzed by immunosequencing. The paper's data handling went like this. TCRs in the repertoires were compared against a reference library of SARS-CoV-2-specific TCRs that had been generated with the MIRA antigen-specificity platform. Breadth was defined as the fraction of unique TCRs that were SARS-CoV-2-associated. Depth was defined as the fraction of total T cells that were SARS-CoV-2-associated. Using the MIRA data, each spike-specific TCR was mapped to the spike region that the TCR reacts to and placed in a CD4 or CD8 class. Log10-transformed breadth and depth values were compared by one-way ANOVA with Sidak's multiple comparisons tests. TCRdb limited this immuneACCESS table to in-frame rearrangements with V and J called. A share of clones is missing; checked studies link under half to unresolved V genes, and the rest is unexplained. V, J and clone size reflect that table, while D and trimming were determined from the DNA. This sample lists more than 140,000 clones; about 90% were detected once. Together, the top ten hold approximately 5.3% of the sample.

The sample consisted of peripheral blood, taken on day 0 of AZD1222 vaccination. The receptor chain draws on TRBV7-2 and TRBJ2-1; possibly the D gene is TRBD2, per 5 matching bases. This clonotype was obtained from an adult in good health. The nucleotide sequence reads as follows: TGTGCCAGCAGCTTTCGGGGATTTAATGAGCAGTTCTTC. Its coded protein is CASSFRGFNEQFF. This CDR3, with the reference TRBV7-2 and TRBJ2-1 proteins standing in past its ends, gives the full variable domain GAGVSQSPSNKVTEKGKDVELRCDPISGHTALYWYRQSLGQGLEFLIYFQGNSAPDKSGLPSDRFSAERTGGSVSTLTIQRTQQEDSAVYLCASSFRGFNEQFFGPGTRLTVL.